The source of this T cell receptor (beta chain) is a study of cytomegalovirus exposure and HLA in healthy donors. Study information: The study's early data release held 75 million to 95 million unique TCRs from HLA-typed donors.

The CDR3 covers 12 residues. In regard to this clone: Its antigen remains unknown.

Researchers ran the PCR with 60 Vbeta and 13 Jbeta primers. The data were produced by immunoSEQ multiplex PCR, yet TCRdb's version contains in-frame clones alone and is incomplete. The sample includes some 160,000 clones, 75% to 90% seen only once; the top ten take approximately 2.4%. The study's findings and limits: A later analysis found that most CMV-associated TCR beta chains appeared HLA-restricted.

This TCR came from a male donor in good health and CMV-seronegative. Sequenced material: PBMCs. The V gene is TRBV21-1, the J gene TRBJ2-7; the table's D call, TRBD1, has no DNA check behind it. TRBV21-1 is a pseudogene locus. CDR3 coding DNA: TGTGCCAGCAGCAAAGAGGGGATCGAGCAGTACTTC. Encoded protein: CASSKEGIEQYF.